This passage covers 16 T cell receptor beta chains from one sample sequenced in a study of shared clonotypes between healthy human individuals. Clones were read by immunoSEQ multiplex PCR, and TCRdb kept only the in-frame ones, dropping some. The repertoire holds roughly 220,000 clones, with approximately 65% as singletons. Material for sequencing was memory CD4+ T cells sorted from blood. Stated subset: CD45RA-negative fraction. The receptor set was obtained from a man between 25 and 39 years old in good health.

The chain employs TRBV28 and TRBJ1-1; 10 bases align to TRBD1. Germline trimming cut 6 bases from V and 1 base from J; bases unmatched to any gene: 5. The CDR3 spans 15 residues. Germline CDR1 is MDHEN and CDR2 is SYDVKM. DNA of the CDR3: TGTGCCAGCAGGACAGGGGGCGCCGGGAACACTGAAGCTTTCTTT. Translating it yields CASRTGGAGNTEAFF.

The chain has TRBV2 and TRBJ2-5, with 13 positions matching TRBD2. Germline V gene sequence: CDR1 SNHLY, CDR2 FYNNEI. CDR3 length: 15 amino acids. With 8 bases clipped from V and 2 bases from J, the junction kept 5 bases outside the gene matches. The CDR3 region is CASVPGLAGQETQYF. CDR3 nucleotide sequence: TGTGCCAGCGTCCCGGGACTAGCGGGACAAGAGACCCAGTACTTC.

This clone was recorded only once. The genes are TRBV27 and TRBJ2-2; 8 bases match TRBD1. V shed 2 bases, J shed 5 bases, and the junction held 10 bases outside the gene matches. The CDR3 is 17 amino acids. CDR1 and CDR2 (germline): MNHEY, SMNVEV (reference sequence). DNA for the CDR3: TGTGCCAGCAGTTTACGGCCGACAGGGGTGGGAACCGGGGAGCTGTTTTTT. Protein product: CASSLRPTGVGTGELFF.

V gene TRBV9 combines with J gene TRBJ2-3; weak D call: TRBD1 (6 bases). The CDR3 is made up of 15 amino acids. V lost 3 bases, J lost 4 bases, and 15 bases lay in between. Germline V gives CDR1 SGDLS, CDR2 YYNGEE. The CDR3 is CASSGGQPGADTQYF. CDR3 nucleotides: TGTGCCAGCAGCGGGGGGCAGCCCGGGGCAGATACGCAGTATTTT.

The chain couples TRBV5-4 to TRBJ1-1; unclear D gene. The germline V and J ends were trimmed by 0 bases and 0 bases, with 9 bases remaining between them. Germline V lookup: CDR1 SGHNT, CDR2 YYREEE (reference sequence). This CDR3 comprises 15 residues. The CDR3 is CASSLEGRMNTEAFF. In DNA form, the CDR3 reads TGTGCCAGCAGCTTGGAAGGACGGATGAACACTGAAGCTTTCTTT. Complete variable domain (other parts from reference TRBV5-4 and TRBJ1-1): ETGVTQSPTHLIKTRGQQVTLRCSSQSGHNTVSWYQQALGQGPQFIFQYYREEENGRGNFPPRFSGLQFPNYSSELNVNALELDDSALYLCASSLEGRMNTEAFFGQGTRLTVV.

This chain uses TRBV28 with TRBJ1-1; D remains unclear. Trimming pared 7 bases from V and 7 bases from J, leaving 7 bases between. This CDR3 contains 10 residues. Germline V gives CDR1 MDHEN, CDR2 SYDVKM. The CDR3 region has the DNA TGTGCCAGCAAGGACCGTGAAGCTTTCTTT. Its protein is CASKDREAFF.

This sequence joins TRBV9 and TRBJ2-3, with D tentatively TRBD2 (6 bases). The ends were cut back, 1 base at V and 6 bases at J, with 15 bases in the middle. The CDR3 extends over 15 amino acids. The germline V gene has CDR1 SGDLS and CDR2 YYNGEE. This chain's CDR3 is CASSVMTGEIDTQYF. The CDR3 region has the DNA TGTGCCAGCAGCGTAATGACGGGAGAGATCGATACGCAGTATTTT.

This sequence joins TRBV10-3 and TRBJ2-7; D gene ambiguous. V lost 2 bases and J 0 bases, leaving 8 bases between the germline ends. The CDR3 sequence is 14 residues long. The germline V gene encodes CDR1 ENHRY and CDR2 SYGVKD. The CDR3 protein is CAISEKISSYEQYF. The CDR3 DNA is TGTGCCATCAGTGAGAAAATTTCCTCCTACGAGCAGTACTTC.

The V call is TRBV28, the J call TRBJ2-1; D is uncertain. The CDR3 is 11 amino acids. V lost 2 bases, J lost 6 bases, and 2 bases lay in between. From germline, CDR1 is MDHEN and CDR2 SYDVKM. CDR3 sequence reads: CASSLINEQFF. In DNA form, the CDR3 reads TGTGCCAGCAGTTTAATCAATGAGCAGTTCTTC. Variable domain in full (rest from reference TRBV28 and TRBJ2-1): DVKVTQSSRYLVKRTGEKVFLECVQDMDHENMFWYRQDPGLGLRLIYFSYDVKMKEKGDIPEGYSVSREKKERFSLILESASTNQTSMYLCASSLINEQFFGPGTRLTVL.

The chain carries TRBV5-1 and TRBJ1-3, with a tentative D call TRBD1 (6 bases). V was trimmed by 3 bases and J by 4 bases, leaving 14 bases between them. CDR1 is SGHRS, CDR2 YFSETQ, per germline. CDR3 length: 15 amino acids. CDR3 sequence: CASSSTGLGGNTIYF. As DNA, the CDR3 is TGCGCCAGCAGCTCGACAGGTTTGGGAGGAAACACCATATATTTT.

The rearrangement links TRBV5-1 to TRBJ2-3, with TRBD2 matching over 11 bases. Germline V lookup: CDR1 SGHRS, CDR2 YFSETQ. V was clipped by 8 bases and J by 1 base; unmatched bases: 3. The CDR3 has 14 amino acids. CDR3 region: CASTLAGGTDTQYF. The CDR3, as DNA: TGCGCCAGTACACTAGCGGGAGGCACAGATACGCAGTATTTT.

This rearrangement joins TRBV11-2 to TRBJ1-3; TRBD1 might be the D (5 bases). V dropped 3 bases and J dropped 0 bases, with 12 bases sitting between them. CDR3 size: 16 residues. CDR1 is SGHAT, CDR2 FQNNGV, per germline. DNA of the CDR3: TGTGCCAGCAGCTTCCGACAGTCTAACTCTGGAAACACCATATATTTT. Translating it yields CASSFRQSNSGNTIYF. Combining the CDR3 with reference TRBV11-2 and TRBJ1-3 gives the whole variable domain EAGVAQSPRYKIIEKRQSVAFWCNPISGHATLYWYQQILGQGPKLLIQFQNNGVVDDSQLPKDRFSAERLKGVDSTLKIQPAKLEDSAVYLCASSFRQSNSGNTIYFGEGSWLTVV.

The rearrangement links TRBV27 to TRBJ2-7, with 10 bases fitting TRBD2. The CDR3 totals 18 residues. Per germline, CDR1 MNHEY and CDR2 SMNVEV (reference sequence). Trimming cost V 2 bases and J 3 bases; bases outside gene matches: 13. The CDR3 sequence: CASSLAPRSSGSIYEQYF. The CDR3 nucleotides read TGTGCCAGCAGTTTAGCACCGCGCTCTAGCGGGAGTATCTACGAGCAGTACTTC.

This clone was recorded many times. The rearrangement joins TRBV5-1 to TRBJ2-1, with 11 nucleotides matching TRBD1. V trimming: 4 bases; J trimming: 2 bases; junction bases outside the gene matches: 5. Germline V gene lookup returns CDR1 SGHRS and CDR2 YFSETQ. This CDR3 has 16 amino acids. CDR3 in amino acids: CASSSRGQGAYNEQFF. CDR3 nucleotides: TGCGCCAGCAGCAGCCGGGGACAGGGGGCCTACAATGAGCAGTTCTTC.

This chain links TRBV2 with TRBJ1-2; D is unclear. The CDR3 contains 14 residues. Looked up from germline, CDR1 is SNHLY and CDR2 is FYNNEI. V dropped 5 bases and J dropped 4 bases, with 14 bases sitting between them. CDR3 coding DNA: TGTGCCAGCAGTACAGAAATGGGTCTCTATGGCTACACCTTC. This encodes CASSTEMGLYGYTF.

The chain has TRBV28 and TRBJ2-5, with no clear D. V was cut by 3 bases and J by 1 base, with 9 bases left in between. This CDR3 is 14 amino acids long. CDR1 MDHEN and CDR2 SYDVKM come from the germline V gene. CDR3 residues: CASSFLHSQETQYF. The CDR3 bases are TGTGCCAGCAGTTTTCTACATTCCCAAGAGACCCAGTACTTC.